This T cell receptor beta chain was obtained from a study of OX40 agonist ivuxolimab in advanced cancers. Turning to the study itself: With a range of roughly 20 to 80, age averaged 60 years, and around 80% were male. Findings and limits, study-wide: The average count of expanded clones was higher among CD8+ T cells than among CD4+. Clonal expansion from baseline to week 6 occurred in both CD4+ and CD8+ T cells.

Concerning this clone itself: What it recognizes is unknown.

This table comes from immunoSEQ multiplex PCR, and its TCRdb copy is limited to in-frame clones, with some not included. The data hold 55,000 to 75,000 clones, with 85% observed a single time. The study sampled blood at baseline, cycle 4 day 1, and cycle 7 day 1. V was cut by 5 bases and J by 4 bases, with 17 bases left in between. The CDR3 is made up of 16 amino acids. Germline V gene sequence: CDR1 MDHEN, CDR2 SYDVKM. The chain uses TRBV28 and TRBJ1-4, with a possible D match to TRBD1 (6 bases). This receptor was taken from an adult with an advanced solid tumor such as melanoma, head and neck, liver or kidney cancer. The starting material was CD4+ or CD8+ T cells sorted from blood, obtained in a trial of the OX40 agonist ivuxolimab. The CDR3 protein is CASSITGMGFNEKLFF. As DNA, the CDR3 is TGTGCCAGCAGTATTACAGGGATGGGGTTTAATGAAAAACTGTTTTTT.